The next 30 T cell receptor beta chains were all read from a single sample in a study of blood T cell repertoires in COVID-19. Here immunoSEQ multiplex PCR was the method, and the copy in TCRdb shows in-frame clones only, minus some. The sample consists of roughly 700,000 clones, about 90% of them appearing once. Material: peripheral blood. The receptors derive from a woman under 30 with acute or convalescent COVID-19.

Here the CDR3 reads CSVEERGRLRVGTDTQYF. The CDR3 nucleotides are TGCAGCGTCGAGGAGCGGGGACGCCTTCGTGTGGGCACAGATACGCAGTATTTT. This chain links TRBV29-1 with TRBJ2-3; 7 bases match TRBD2. CDR3 size: 18 residues. Germline V lookup: CDR1 SQVTM, CDR2 ANQGSEA. J gave up 1 base and V 6 bases, and 19 bases lay outside the gene matches.

CDR3: CASSERGLLGPSYEQYF. The CDR3 bases are TGTGCCAGCAGTGAAAGGGGTCTCCTAGGGCCCTCCTACGAGCAGTACTTC. The rearrangement links TRBV6-1 to TRBJ2-7; possible D gene TRBD1, 5 bases. CDR1 and CDR2 (germline): MNHNS, SASEGT. This CDR3 contains 17 residues. V shed 2 bases and J shed 0 bases, with 17 bases lying between them.

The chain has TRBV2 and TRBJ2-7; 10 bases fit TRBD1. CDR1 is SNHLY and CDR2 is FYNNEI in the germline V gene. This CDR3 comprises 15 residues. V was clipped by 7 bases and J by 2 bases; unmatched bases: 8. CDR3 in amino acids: CASIPGGQGTYEQYF. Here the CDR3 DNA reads TGTGCCAGCATACCGGGGGGACAGGGGACCTACGAGCAGTACTTC.

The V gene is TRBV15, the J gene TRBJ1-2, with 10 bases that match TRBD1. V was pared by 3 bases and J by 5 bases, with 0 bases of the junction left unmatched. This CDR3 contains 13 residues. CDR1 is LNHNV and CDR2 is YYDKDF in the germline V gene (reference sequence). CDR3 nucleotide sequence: TGTGCCACCAGCAGGGGACAGGGGTATGGCTACACCTTC. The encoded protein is CATSRGQGYGYTF.

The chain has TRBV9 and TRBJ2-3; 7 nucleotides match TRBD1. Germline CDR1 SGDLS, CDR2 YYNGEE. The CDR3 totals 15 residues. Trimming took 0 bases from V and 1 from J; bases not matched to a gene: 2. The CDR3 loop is CASSVGQGRTDTQYF. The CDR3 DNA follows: TGTGCCAGCAGCGTAGGACAGGGCCGCACAGATACGCAGTATTTT.

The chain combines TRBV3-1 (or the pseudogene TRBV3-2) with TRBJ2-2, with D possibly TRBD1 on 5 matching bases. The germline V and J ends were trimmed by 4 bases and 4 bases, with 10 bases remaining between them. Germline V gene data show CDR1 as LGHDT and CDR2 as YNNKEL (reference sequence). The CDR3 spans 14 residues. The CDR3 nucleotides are TGTGCCAGCAGCCCCGACAGAATCACCGGGGAGCTGTTTTTT. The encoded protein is CASSPDRITGELFF.

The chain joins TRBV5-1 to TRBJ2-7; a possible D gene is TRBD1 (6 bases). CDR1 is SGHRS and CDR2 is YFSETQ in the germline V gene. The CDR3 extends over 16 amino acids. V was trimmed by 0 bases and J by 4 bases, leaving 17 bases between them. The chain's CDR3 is CASSLAYWTVNYEQYF. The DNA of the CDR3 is TGCGCCAGCAGCTTGGCTTATTGGACAGTTAATTACGAGCAGTACTTC.

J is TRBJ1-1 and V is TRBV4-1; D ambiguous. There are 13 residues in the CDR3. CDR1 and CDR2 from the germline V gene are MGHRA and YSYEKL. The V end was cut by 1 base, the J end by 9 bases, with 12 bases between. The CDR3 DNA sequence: TGCGCCAGCAGCCAAGTAACCCGAGAAAAAGCTTTCTTT. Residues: CASSQVTREKAFF.

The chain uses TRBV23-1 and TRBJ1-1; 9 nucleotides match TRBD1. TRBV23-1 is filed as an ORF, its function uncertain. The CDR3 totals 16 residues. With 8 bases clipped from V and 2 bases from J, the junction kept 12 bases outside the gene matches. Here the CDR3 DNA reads TGCGCCAGCTCAACAGGGGGCCCGGTAGGTAACACTGAAGCTTTCTTT. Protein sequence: CASSTGGPVGNTEAFF.

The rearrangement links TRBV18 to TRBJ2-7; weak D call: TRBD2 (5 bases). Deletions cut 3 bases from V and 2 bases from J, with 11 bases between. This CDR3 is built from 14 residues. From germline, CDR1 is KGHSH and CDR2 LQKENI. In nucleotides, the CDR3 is TGTGCCAGCTCACCCCCGGTCGGGGCCTACGAGCAGTACTTC. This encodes CASSPPVGAYEQYF.

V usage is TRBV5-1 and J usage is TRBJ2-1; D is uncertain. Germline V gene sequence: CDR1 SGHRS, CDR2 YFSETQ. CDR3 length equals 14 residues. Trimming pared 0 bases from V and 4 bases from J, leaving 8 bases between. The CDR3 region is CASSLEQYYNEQFF. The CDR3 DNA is TGCGCCAGCAGCTTGGAACAGTATTACAATGAGCAGTTCTTC.

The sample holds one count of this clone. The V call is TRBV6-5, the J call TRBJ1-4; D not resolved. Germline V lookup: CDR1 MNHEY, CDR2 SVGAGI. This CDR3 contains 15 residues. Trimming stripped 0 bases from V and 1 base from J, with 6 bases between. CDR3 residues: CASSYSQRTNEKLFF. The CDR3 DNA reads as TGTGCCAGCAGTTACTCACAGAGAACTAATGAAAAACTGTTTTTT.

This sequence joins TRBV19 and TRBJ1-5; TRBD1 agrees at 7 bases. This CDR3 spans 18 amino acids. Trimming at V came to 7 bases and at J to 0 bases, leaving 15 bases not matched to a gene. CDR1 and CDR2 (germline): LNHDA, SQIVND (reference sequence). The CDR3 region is CASNPRGKSGASNQPQHF. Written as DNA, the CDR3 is TGTGCCAGTAATCCCAGGGGGAAGTCGGGAGCTAGCAATCAGCCCCAGCATTTT.

Here the CDR3 DNA reads TGCGCCAGCAGCCGAAGAATCAGTGGTAAAGCTAACTATGGCTACACCTTC. It codes for CASSRRISGKANYGYTF. The chain employs TRBV4-3 and TRBJ1-2; no clear D gene. CDR3 length: 17 residues. V shed 4 bases and J shed 0 bases, with 18 bases lying between them. Germline V gene sequence: CDR1 LGHNA, CDR2 YSLEER.

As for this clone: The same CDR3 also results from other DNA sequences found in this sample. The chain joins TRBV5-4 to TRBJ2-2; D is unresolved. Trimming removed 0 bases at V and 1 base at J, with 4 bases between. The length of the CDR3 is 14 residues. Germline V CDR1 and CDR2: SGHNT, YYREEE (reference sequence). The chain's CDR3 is CASSLGQNTGELFF. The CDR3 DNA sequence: TGTGCCAGCAGCTTGGGTCAGAACACCGGGGAGCTGTTTTTT.

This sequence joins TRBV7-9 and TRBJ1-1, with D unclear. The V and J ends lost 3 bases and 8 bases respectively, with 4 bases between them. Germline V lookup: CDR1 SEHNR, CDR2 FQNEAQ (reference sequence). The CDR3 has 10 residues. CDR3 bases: TGTGCCAGCAGCTTCGGGGAAGCTTTCTTT. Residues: CASSFGEAFF.

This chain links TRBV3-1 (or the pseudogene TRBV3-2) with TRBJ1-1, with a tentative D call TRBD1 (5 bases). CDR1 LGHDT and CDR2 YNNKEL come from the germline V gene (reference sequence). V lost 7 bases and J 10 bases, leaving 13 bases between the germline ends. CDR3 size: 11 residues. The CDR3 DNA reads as TGTGCCAGCACCGCGGGACTGGGAGCTTTCTTT. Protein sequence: CASTAGLGAFF.

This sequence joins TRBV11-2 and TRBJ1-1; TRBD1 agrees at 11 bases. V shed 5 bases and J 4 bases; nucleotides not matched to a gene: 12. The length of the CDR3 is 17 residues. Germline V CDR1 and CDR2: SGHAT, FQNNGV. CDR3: CASSPRTGGAWGTEAFF. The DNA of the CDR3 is TGTGCCAGCAGCCCAAGGACAGGGGGCGCATGGGGCACTGAAGCTTTCTTT.

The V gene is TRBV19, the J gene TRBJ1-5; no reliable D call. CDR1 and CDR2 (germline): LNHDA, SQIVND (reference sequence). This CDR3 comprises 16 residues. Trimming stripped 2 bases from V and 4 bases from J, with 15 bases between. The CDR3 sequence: CASSIWSGNGNQPQHF. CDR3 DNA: TGTGCCAGTAGTATATGGTCGGGTAACGGAAATCAGCCCCAGCATTTT.

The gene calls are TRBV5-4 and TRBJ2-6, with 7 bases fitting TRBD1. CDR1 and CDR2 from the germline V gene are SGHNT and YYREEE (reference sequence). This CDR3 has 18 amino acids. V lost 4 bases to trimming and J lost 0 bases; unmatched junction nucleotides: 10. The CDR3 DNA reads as TGTGCCAGCAGCCCGAGGGGGCCGGAGAGCTCTGGGGCCAACGTCCTGACTTTC. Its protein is CASSPRGPESSGANVLTF.

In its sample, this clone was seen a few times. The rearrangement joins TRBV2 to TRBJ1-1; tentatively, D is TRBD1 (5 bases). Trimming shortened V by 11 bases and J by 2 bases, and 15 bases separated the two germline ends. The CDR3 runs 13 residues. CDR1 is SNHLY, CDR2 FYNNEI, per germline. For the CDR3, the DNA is TGTGCCGGCCGACAGTTGCCTAACACTGAAGCTTTCTTT. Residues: CAGRQLPNTEAFF. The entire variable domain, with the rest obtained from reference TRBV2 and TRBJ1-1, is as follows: EPEVTQTPSHQVTQMGQEVILRCVPISNHLYFYWYRQILGQKVEFLVSFYNNEISEKSEIFDDQFSVERPDGSNFTLKIRSTKLEDSAMYFCAGRQLPNTEAFFGQGTRLTVV.

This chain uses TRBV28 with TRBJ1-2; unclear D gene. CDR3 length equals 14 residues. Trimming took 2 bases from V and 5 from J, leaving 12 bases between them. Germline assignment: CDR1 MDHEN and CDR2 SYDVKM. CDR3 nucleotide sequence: TGTGCCAGCAGTTTAGAAAACGGCGGGTATGGCTACACCTTC. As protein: CASSLENGGYGYTF.

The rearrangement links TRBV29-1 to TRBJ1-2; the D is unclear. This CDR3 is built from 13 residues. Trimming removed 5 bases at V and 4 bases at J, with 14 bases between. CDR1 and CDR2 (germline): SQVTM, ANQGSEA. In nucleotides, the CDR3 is TGCAGCGTTTCGCCGGCAGGCCTCTATGGCTACACCTTC. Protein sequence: CSVSPAGLYGYTF.

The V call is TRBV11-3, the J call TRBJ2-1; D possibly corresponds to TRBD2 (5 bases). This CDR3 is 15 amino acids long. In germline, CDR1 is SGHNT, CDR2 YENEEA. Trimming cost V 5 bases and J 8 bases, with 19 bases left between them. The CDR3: CASSPMRDSRDEQFF. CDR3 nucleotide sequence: TGTGCCAGCAGCCCTATGAGGGATTCTCGGGATGAGCAGTTCTTC.

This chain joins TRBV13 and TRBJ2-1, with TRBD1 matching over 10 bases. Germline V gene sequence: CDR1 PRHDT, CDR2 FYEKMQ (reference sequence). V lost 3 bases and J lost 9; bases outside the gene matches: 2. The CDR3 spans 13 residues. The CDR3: CASSLTGGVEQFF. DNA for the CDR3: TGTGCCAGCAGCTTGACAGGGGGCGTTGAGCAGTTCTTC.

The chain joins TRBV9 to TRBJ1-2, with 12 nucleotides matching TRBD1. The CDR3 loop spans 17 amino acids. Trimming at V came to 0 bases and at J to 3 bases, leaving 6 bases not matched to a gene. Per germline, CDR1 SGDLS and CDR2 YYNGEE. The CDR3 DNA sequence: TGTGCCAGCAGCGTAGCTCGGGACAGGGGGCTTTACTATGGCTACACCTTC. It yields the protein CASSVARDRGLYYGYTF.

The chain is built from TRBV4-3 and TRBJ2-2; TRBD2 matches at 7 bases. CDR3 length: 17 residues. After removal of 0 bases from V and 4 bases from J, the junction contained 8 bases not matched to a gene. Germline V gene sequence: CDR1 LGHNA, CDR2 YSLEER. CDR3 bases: TGCGCCAGCAGCCAAGAGTTGGCGGGGGTGAGCACCGGGGAGCTGTTTTTT. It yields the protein CASSQELAGVSTGELFF.

The CDR3 DNA is TGCGCCAGCAGCCCGTTCGGGGGTGGCACTGAAGCTTTCTTT. This gives the protein CASSPFGGGTEAFF. The chain combines TRBV5-1 with TRBJ1-1, with D perhaps TRBD1 (5 bases). The CDR3 totals 14 residues. The V gene's germline CDR1 is SGHRS and CDR2 YFSETQ. V dropped 4 bases and J dropped 4 bases, with 14 bases sitting between them.

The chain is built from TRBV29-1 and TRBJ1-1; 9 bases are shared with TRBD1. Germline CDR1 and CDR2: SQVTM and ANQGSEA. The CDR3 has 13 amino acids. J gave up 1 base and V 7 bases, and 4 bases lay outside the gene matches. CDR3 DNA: TGCAGCGGCGGACAGGGGAAGAACACTGAAGCTTTCTTT. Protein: CSGGQGKNTEAFF.

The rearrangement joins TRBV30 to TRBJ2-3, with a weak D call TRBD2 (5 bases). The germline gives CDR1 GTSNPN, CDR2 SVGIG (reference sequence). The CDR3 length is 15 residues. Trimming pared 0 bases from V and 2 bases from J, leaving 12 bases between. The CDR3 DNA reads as TGTGCCTGGAGTGTACGGGGTCTTCTCACAGATACGCAGTATTTT. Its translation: CAWSVRGLLTDTQYF.